This entry lists 8 T cell receptor beta chains sequenced from one sample in a study of T cells after yellow fever vaccination. TCRdb re-called the 5' RACE reads with MiXCR, one entry per CDR3 protein. The data hold more than 300,000 distinct CDR3 sequences, with approximately 11% observed a single time. This specimen was CD4+ T cells sorted from PBMCs, taken 45 days after the yellow fever booster vaccination. The source of these receptors is a man aged 18 to 30 who received the YFV17D yellow fever vaccine.

The CDR3 spells CASRTGRTGELFF. CDR3 nucleotide sequence: TGTGCCAGCAGGACAGGGCGGACCGGGGAGCTGTTTTTT. The chain recombines TRBV2 with TRBJ2-2; 7 bases map to TRBD1. In germline, CDR1 is SNHLY, CDR2 FYNNEI. V was clipped by 6 bases and J by 5 bases; unmatched bases: 3. The CDR3 has 13 amino acids.

This clonotype was detected only a few times. The CDR3 sequence is CASGGGSTDTQYF. CDR3 DNA: TGTGCCAGCGGGGGGGGAAGCACAGATACGCAGTATTTT. The chain is built from TRBV7-3 and TRBJ2-3, with 7 bases aligning to TRBD2. The germline V gene encodes CDR1 SGHTA and CDR2 FQGTGA. Trimming cost V 8 bases and J 0 bases; bases outside gene matches: 2. The CDR3 contains 13 residues.

This chain links TRBV12-3 or TRBV12-4 with TRBJ2-4; the match to TRBD1 covers 7 bases. With V trimmed by 2 bases and J by 9 bases, 4 bases remained unmatched. There are 13 residues in the CDR3. The CDR3 is CASSLSGDSIQYF. In DNA form, the CDR3 reads TGTGCCAGCAGTTTATCAGGGGACAGCATTCAGTACTTC.

V usage is TRBV5-1 and J usage is TRBJ1-2; D is perhaps TRBD1 (6 bases). Germline V gene sequence: CDR1 SGHRS, CDR2 YFSETQ. V shed 5 bases and J shed 8 bases, with 22 bases lying between them. The CDR3 extends over 15 amino acids. The CDR3 reads CASSTGTALRGGYTF. The CDR3 DNA follows: TGCGCCAGCAGTACAGGGACGGCCCTTCGGGGAGGCTACACCTTC.

Ten or more counts support this clonotype. The chain recombines TRBV20-1 with TRBJ1-2, with 11 bases matching TRBD1. CDR1 is DFQATT, CDR2 SNEGSKA, per germline (reference sequence). V was clipped by 5 bases and J by 8 bases; unmatched bases: 13. This CDR3 contains 15 residues. The CDR3 region has the DNA TGCAGTGCTCGACCGGGACAGGGGGTAGTCGGCGGCTACACCTTC. This gives the protein CSARPGQGVVGGYTF.

This clonotype has only a few counts. V and J are TRBV2 and TRBJ2-7; D is perhaps TRBD2 (5 bases). There are 12 residues in the CDR3. V lost 10 bases and J 11 bases, leaving 21 bases between the germline ends. Germline loops: CDR1 SNHLY, CDR2 FYNNEI. The CDR3, as DNA: TGTGCCACACGGGGAGACACCACATTTAAGTACTTC. This gives the protein CATRGDTTFKYF.

The chain has TRBV19 and TRBJ1-2; 7 bases map to TRBD1. After removal of 3 bases from V and 3 bases from J, the junction contained 10 bases not matched to a gene. Germline CDR1 is LNHDA and CDR2 is SQIVND (reference sequence). The CDR3 sequence is 16 residues long. The CDR3: CASSIGEGQSYYGYTF. CDR3 nucleotide sequence: TGTGCCAGTAGTATCGGTGAGGGACAGAGCTACTATGGCTACACCTTC.

This clonotype was seen many times. V usage is TRBV7-9 and J usage is TRBJ1-1, with 9 bases aligning to TRBD1. The CDR3 spans 15 residues. Germline loops: CDR1 SEHNR, CDR2 FQNEAQ (reference sequence). With 5 bases clipped from V and 0 bases from J, the junction kept 4 bases outside the gene matches. The CDR3 region has the DNA TGTGCCAGCAGCCCGGGACAGGGCATGAACACTGAAGCTTTCTTT. As protein: CASSPGQGMNTEAFF.